A single T cell receptor (beta chain) is shown here with its context. What it binds is unknown. Because the CDR3 is missing its conserved closing phenylalanine or tryptophan, this is likely a read error. Time point indicated: patch test 2, 6 weeks after DPC sensitization. Specified treatment: therapeutic diphenylcyclopropenone sensitization with weekly scalp DPC. It was from unfractionated whole blood that total RNA was extracted. This sample was taken from a study of human T cells and chemical hapten exposure. Study as a whole: Upper back patch tests used 0.01% DPC, scored after 6 days. Small discrepancies in pooled library volume mainly accounted for the varying TCR yields per sample. Study conclusions and caveats: TCRs at a frequency above 1 in 1000 stayed unchanged with DPC sensitization.

This CDR3 is 13 amino acids long. Germline V gene data show CDR1 as MGHDK and CDR2 as SYGVNS. V lost 5 bases and J 9 bases, leaving 15 bases between the germline ends. TCRdb ran MiXCR on the RACE reads and lists one entry per CDR3 protein. The repertoire holds a few hundred thousand distinct CDR3 sequences, more than 5% seen once, with around 6.1% in the top ten. This TCR derives from a woman under 30 with alopecia areata. Some clones in this sample may be carry-over from other donors' samples. The sample was whole blood, taken in connection with sensitization to the hapten diphenylcyclopropenone (DPC). V and J are TRBV25-1 and TRBJ2-3, with D possibly matching TRBD2 (5 bases). The CDR3 spells CASSIGLGGTQYS. The CDR3 DNA reads as TGTGCCAGCAGTATAGGGCTAGGAGGAACGCAGTATTCT.